Listed below are T cell receptor beta chains from one sample, sequenced in a study of blood T cell repertoires in COVID-19. Profiled with immunoSEQ multiplex PCR; TCRdb holds only in-frame clones, not every one. The sample lists a few hundred thousand clones, 70% to 90% occurring once. The sequenced material came from PBMCs or T cells enriched from blood (not recorded which). Receptor source: a woman between 35 and 50 years old with acute COVID-19. The CDR3 runs from the conserved cysteine through the conserved F or W. D genes are given only for firm matches. Rows may omit the clone size; those that give it use once, few, many or a size class.

NA	TRBJ2-1	NA	TRBV7-2	TGTGCCAGCAGCCGGGGAGGTACGTACAATGAGCAGTTCTTC	CASSRGGTYNEQFF
TRBD2	TRBJ2-4	once	TRBV7-2	TGTGCCAGCAGCCAGAGCGGGGGGGCCGAAAACATTCAGTACTTC	CASSQSGGAENIQYF
TRBD1	TRBJ2-3	NA	TRBV5-8	TGTGCCAGCAGCACCGGGACAGGTAGCACAGATACGCAGTATTTT	CASSTGTGSTDTQYF
NA	TRBJ1-4	NA	TRBV4-3	TGCGCCAGCAGCCAAGCTGGAGGGTATAGTGAAAAACTGTTTTTT	CASSQAGGYSEKLFF
NA	TRBJ2-7	NA	TRBV5-1	TGCGCCAGCAGCCTTCAAACGTCGGGGAGCTACGAGCAGTACTTC	CASSLQTSGSYEQYF
NA	TRBJ1-2	NA	TRBV10-3	TGTGCCATCAGTGGGGGGCAGGGCCTCGGTGGCTACACCTTC	CAISGGQGLGGYTF
NA	TRBJ1-2	NA	TRBV14	TGTGCCAGCAGCCAAGAAATTCAGGGGTATGGCTACACCTTC	CASSQEIQGYGYTF
NA	TRBJ2-6	NA	TRBV7-2	TGTGCCAGCAGGCAAGCCCGGACTGTGCTTACTGGGGCCAACGTCCTGACTTTC	CASRQARTVLTGANVLTF
NA	TRBJ1-5	NA	TRBV25-1	TGTGCCCCCACCGGCAGGGACTCCAATCAGCCCCAGCATTTT	CAPTGRDSNQPQHF
NA	TRBJ2-7	NA	TRBV5-4	TGTGCCAGCAGCTTGGGCCCCTCAGTCTACGAGCAGTACTTC	CASSLGPSVYEQYF
NA	TRBJ1-3	once	TRBV19	TGTGCCAGTAGTACGATGAGAACCGGGACTGTAAACACCATATATTTT	CASSTMRTGTVNTIYF
NA	TRBJ1-4	many	TRBV6-5	TGTGCCAGCAGTTATACGCAGGGATTAGAAAAACTGTTTTTT	CASSYTQGLEKLFF
TRBD1	TRBJ1-4	NA	TRBV10-1	TGCGCCAGCAGCCAGACAGGGCCTAATGAAAAACTGTTTTTT	CASSQTGPNEKLFF
NA	TRBJ2-1	NA	TRBV5-1	TGCGCCAGCAGCTTGGCCCCGGAGGCCACCTACAATGAGCAGTTCTTC	CASSLAPEATYNEQFF
NA	TRBJ2-1	NA	TRBV11-2	TGTGCCAGCAGCGCTGGGACTCAGATGGTTAATGAGCAGTTCTTC	CASSAGTQMVNEQFF
TRBD1	TRBJ2-1	NA	TRBV29-1	TGCAGCGTTAGAAAGAACAGGGGTAGCTCCTACAATGAGCAGTTCTTC	CSVRKNRGSSYNEQFF